This T cell receptor (beta chain) was found in a study of blood T cell repertoires in COVID-19. Study at large: The study drew acute and convalescent COVID-19 samples from the United States, Italy and Spain. PBMCs, B-cell-depleted T cells, or T cells provided the cDNA or gDNA that made up the material.

The V end was cut by 3 bases, the J end by 0 bases, with 16 bases between. Germline V lookup: CDR1 MNHEY, CDR2 SVGEGT. This CDR3 is 17 amino acids long. This clone was picked up one time. Authors' data handling: Nucleated cell number was recorded as an estimate derived from reference gene primer amplification. Generated by immunoSEQ multiplex PCR, the TCRdb table keeps only in-frame clones and is missing some. V and J calls plus clone size are reproduced from that table; the DNA served to infer D and trimming. Among 250,000 or so clones listed, 90% were seen once. Seattle participants joined during active infection and were tracked over time.

The genes are TRBV6-2 or TRBV6-3 and TRBJ2-3; D gene unclear. The source is a woman aged 60-75 years with COVID-19, enrolled during active disease. The sequenced sample consisted of peripheral blood. The CDR3 nucleotides read TGTGCCAGCAGTTATGTGGCAGATCAGACTAGCACAGATACGCAGTATTTT. Translated, it gives CASSYVADQTSTDTQYF.